This T cell receptor beta chain was identified in a study of Ad26.COV2.S vaccination and SARS-CoV-2 variants. Study context: Enrolled in COV1001, the donor was in the Ad26.COV2.S trial arm, which received the vaccine. Intramuscularly, Ad26.COV2.S was given either once or twice, 56 days apart.

TCRdb keeps only in-frame clones here, not all; method: immunoSEQ multiplex PCR. The table lists under 600,000 clones, about 88% of them singletons. Findings and limits, study-wide: Vaccine recipients surpassed placebo recipients in spike-specific TCR breadth.

A note on this clone: Its target is unknown.

The V gene lost 2 bases and the J gene lost 5 bases, with 9 bases spanning the gap. This CDR3 region has 13 residues. Germline V CDR1 and CDR2: ENHRY, SYGVKD. Treatment: some 20 received Ad26.COV2.S at low or high dose, single or two shots; about five received placebo; per-sample allocation not given. Material that was analyzed had been drawn on day 63 after the first vaccine or placebo injection. An adult of 18-55 years in Boston served as donor. This chain links TRBV10-3 with TRBJ1-1, with D unresolved. The clonotype comes from a person aged 18 to 65 who received the Ad26.COV2.S COVID-19 vaccine or a placebo. The sample consisted of peripheral blood, taken in a trial of Ad26.COV2.S vaccine versus placebo. The CDR3 here is CAISEIRETEAFF. The DNA for the CDR3 is TGTGCCATCAGTGAGATTAGGGAGACTGAAGCTTTCTTT.